A single sample gave rise to the 28 T cell receptor beta chains below, sequenced in a study of naive and memory T cell subsets. Two oligonucleotides, mixed equimolar, formed the beta constant-region primer covering TRBC1 and TRBC2. TCRdb re-derived calls from the UMI-ligation and nested PCR reads in MiXCR, one entry per CDR3 protein. In the table there are around 40,000 distinct CDR3 sequences, about 14% of which are singletons. The sequencing input was effector memory CD4+ T cells from blood. Subset denoted: effector memory, CD45RA- CD27-. The receptor source for this set is a human donor in good health.

This chain uses TRBV14 with TRBJ1-5, with D unresolved. Germline lookup yields CDR1 SGHDN and CDR2 FVKESK. The length of the CDR3 is 14 residues. V lost 1 base to trimming and J lost 3 bases, with 7 bases between them. The CDR3 coding sequence is TGTGCCAGCAGCCAAGTACGCTCCAATCAGCCCCAGCATTTT. Its translation: CASSQVRSNQPQHF.

This clonotype turned up a few times. This rearrangement joins TRBV2 to TRBJ2-3; D not certain. Trimming cost V 1 base and J 5 bases, with 7 bases left between them. The germline V gene encodes CDR1 SNHLY and CDR2 FYNNEI. There are 13 residues in the CDR3. The CDR3 loop reads CASSEGPRDTQYF. The CDR3 nucleotides are TGTGCCAGCAGTGAAGGTCCGAGAGATACGCAGTATTTT. The variable domain in full, completed from reference TRBV2 and TRBJ2-3, reads EPEVTQTPSHQVTQMGQEVILRCVPISNHLYFYWYRQILGQKVEFLVSFYNNEISEKSEIFDDQFSVERPDGSNFTLKIRSTKLEDSAMYFCASSEGPRDTQYFGPGTRLTVL.

The chain employs TRBV27 and TRBJ2-3; 7 bases map to TRBD2. CDR1 MNHEY and CDR2 SMNVEV come from the germline V gene (reference sequence). The CDR3 contains 15 residues. The V gene end was trimmed by 7 bases and the J gene end by 3 bases; junction bases not matched to a gene: 10. The CDR3 loop reads CASTRAGGRTDTQYF. As DNA, the CDR3 is TGTGCCAGCACCAGGGCCGGGGGGAGGACAGATACGCAGTATTTT.

This clonotype was seen a few times. The chain couples TRBV7-2 to TRBJ2-1; TRBD2 matches 7 bases. Germline values: CDR1 SGHTA, CDR2 FQGNSA. V lost 1 base, J lost 8 bases, and 11 bases stayed unmatched. The CDR3 extends over 16 amino acids. CDR3: CASSLVAGASTYEQFF. CDR3 DNA sequence: TGTGCCAGCAGCTTAGTTGCGGGAGCTTCTACCTATGAGCAGTTCTTC.

This clonotype was observed many times. The J gene is TRBJ2-5, the V gene TRBV7-6; D gene ambiguous. V lost 4 bases to trimming and J lost 1 base, with 4 bases between them. The CDR3 is made up of 12 amino acids. Germline lookup yields CDR1 SGHVS and CDR2 FNYEAQ. CDR3 DNA: TGTGCCAGCAGCTCAGTCCAAGAGACCCAGTACTTC. Translated, it gives CASSSVQETQYF.

This clonotype was seen ten or more times. The chain couples TRBV7-9 to TRBJ1-2; D not resolved. Germline CDR1 SEHNR, CDR2 FQNEAQ (reference sequence). V gave up 1 base and J gave up 8 bases, with 14 bases separating them. The CDR3 totals 14 residues. The CDR3 reads CASSLGMNGEGYTF. The DNA for the CDR3 is TGTGCCAGCAGCTTAGGAATGAATGGGGAAGGCTACACCTTC.

This clonotype was counted between two and nine times. The chain employs TRBV10-3 and TRBJ2-7; 7 bases match TRBD1. The CDR3 runs 13 residues. The trim removed 8 bases at V and 0 bases at J, leaving 4 bases unmatched. Germline CDR1 ENHRY, CDR2 SYGVKD. This CDR3 is CAIEGDSSYEQYF. Here the CDR3 DNA reads TGTGCCATCGAAGGGGACAGCTCCTACGAGCAGTACTTC.

The genes are TRBV5-6 and TRBJ2-1; 8 bases are shared with TRBD2. V lost 3 bases to trimming and J lost 3 bases; unmatched junction nucleotides: 5. The CDR3 covers 15 residues. Germline assignment: CDR1 SGHDT and CDR2 YYEEEE. The CDR3 coding sequence is TGTGCCAGCAGCTGGACCGGGACTAGCTACAATGAGCAGTTCTTC. Protein product: CASSWTGTSYNEQFF. The entire variable domain, with the rest obtained from reference TRBV5-6 and TRBJ2-1, is as follows: DAGVTQSPTHLIKTRGQQVTLRCSPKSGHDTVSWYQQALGQGPQFIFQYYEEEERQRGNFPDRFSGHQFPNYSSELNVNALLLGDSALYLCASSWTGTSYNEQFFGPGTRLTVL.

This clonotype was found many times. CDR3 in amino acids: CSAHLPGGGLGEQYF. The CDR3 nucleotides read TGCAGTGCTCACCTCCCGGGGGGCGGTTTGGGGGAGCAGTACTTC. V is TRBV20-1 and J is TRBJ2-7, with D possibly being TRBD2 (7 bases). The V end lost 5 bases, the J end lost 7 bases, and 24 bases lay between the germline ends. From germline, CDR1 is DFQATT and CDR2 SNEGSKA (reference sequence). The CDR3 length is 15 residues.

This clonotype was seen many times. The V and J genes are TRBV5-1 and TRBJ1-6, with a weak D call TRBD1 (6 bases). Germline V gives CDR1 SGHRS, CDR2 YFSETQ. The ends were cut back, 4 bases at V and 7 bases at J, with 12 bases in the middle. This CDR3 has 14 residues. CDR3 loop: CASSLGQKNSPLHF. The CDR3 nucleotides are TGCGCCAGCAGCCTAGGACAGAAAAATTCACCCCTCCACTTT.

V is TRBV19 and J is TRBJ2-5; 13 nucleotides match TRBD2. The CDR3 runs 17 residues. Germline CDR1 reads LNHDA; CDR2 reads SQIVND (reference sequence). V lost 5 bases and J lost 5; bases outside the gene matches: 11. The CDR3 bases are TGTGCCAGTAGTGAACCCCCCGGACTAGCGGGAGATGAGACCCAGTACTTC. Its protein product is CASSEPPGLAGDETQYF.

This clonotype has just a few counts. The chain employs TRBV30 and TRBJ1-4; 8 bases map to TRBD1. Looked up from germline, CDR1 is GTSNPN and CDR2 is SVGIG (reference sequence). This CDR3 has 15 amino acids. Trimming at V came to 1 base and at J to 8 bases, leaving 9 bases not matched to a gene. CDR3 residues: CAWSASGTGVEKLFF. The CDR3 coding sequence is TGTGCCTGGAGTGCCTCCGGGACAGGTGTGGAAAAACTGTTTTTT. The variable domain in full, completed from reference TRBV30 and TRBJ1-4, reads SQTIHQWPATLVQPVGSPLSLECTVEGTSNPNLYWYRQAAGRGLQLLFYSVGIGQISSEVPQNLSASRPQDRQFILSSKKLLLSDSGFYLCAWSASGTGVEKLFFGSGTQLSVL.

The CDR3 region has the DNA TGTGCCTGGAGTGCGTCTGGGAACGAGCAGTACTTC. Protein sequence: CAWSASGNEQYF. The genes are TRBV30 and TRBJ2-7; no definite D call. Germline assignment: CDR1 GTSNPN and CDR2 SVGIG (reference sequence). Deletions cut 1 base from V and 5 bases from J, with 9 bases between. This CDR3 has 12 amino acids.

The chain uses TRBV7-2 and TRBJ2-7; 9 nucleotides align to TRBD2. Germline V gene lookup returns CDR1 SGHTA and CDR2 FQGNSA. V lost 5 bases and J lost 4; bases outside the gene matches: 12. This CDR3 comprises 16 residues. The CDR3 region is CASSPRSGGSRYEQYF. CDR3 bases: TGTGCCAGCAGCCCGCGTAGCGGGGGCTCAAGGTACGAGCAGTACTTC.

This clonotype came up a few times. V is TRBV14 and J is TRBJ2-1; TRBD2 matches at 15 bases. Germline V CDR1 and CDR2: SGHDN, FVKESK. V shed 3 bases, J shed 3 bases, and the junction held 3 bases outside the gene matches. The CDR3 spans 17 residues. The CDR3 coding sequence is TGTGCCAGCAGCCAGGGACTAGCGGGAGGCTACTACAATGAGCAGTTCTTC. Protein: CASSQGLAGGYYNEQFF.

The CDR3 DNA sequence: TGTGCCAGCAAGCGCCACTCTCGAGGCGGCTACGAGCAGTACTTC. The encoded protein is CASKRHSRGGYEQYF. The rearrangement uses TRBV12-3 or TRBV12-4 and TRBJ2-7; D gene unclear. This CDR3 contains 15 residues. V lost 7 bases and J 3 bases, leaving 19 bases between the germline ends.

CDR3: CASSYKSGPTTGELFF. CDR3 nucleotide sequence: TGCGCCAGCAGCTATAAATCCGGGCCAACAACCGGGGAGCTGTTTTTT. The J gene is TRBJ2-2, the V gene TRBV10-1; D ambiguous. Germline-derived CDR1 and CDR2 are WNHNN and SYGVQD (reference sequence). Trimming cost V 6 bases and J 5 bases, with 19 bases left between them. The CDR3 spans 16 residues.

This clonotype has only a few counts. V and J are TRBV19 and TRBJ2-7; D might be TRBD1 (6 bases). From germline, CDR1 is LNHDA and CDR2 SQIVND (reference sequence). Trimming took 3 bases from V and 0 from J, leaving 9 bases between them. The CDR3 loop spans 14 amino acids. DNA for the CDR3: TGTGCCAGTAGTATCCAGGGGCACTCCTACGAGCAGTACTTC. This codes for CASSIQGHSYEQYF.

This clonotype was recorded at least ten times. The chain links TRBV6-1 to TRBJ2-3, with TRBD2 matching over 13 bases. The CDR3 length is 17 residues. The trim removed 6 bases at V and 2 bases at J, leaving 8 bases unmatched. The V gene's germline CDR1 is MNHNS and CDR2 SASEGT. The CDR3 reads CASRLRTSGSSTDTQYF. Here the CDR3 DNA reads TGTGCCAGCAGACTCCGGACTAGCGGGAGCTCCACAGATACGCAGTATTTT.

This clonotype has just a few counts. V gene TRBV19 combines with J gene TRBJ2-2; 7 positions match TRBD2. CDR3 length: 16 amino acids. J gave up 4 bases and V 6 bases, and 11 bases lay outside the gene matches. Per germline, CDR1 LNHDA and CDR2 SQIVND (reference sequence). CDR3 sequence reads: CASSSLRAGITGELFF. The DNA of the CDR3 is TGTGCCAGTAGCTCCCTGAGAGCGGGGATCACCGGGGAGCTGTTTTTT.

This clonotype was seen at least ten times. This chain uses TRBV6-5 with TRBJ1-5; 8 bases match TRBD1. The CDR3 spans 15 residues. CDR1 is MNHEY, CDR2 SVGAGI, per germline. V shed 6 bases, J shed 5 bases, and the junction held 9 bases outside the gene matches. The CDR3 reads CASSATTGVDQPQHF. DNA for the CDR3: TGTGCCAGCAGCGCCACGACAGGGGTTGATCAGCCCCAGCATTTT.

The V call is TRBV11-1, the J call TRBJ1-1; 8 bases line up with TRBD1. Germline loops: CDR1 SGHAT, CDR2 FQDESV (reference sequence). This CDR3 is built from 15 residues. J gave up 5 bases and V 1 base, and 6 bases lay outside the gene matches. The CDR3 loop is CASSLGTGGLTEAFF. For the CDR3, the DNA is TGTGCCAGCAGCTTAGGTACAGGGGGTCTTACTGAAGCTTTCTTT.

V gene TRBV20-1 combines with J gene TRBJ2-3, with 8 nucleotides matching TRBD2. CDR3 size: 14 residues. Germline CDR1 DFQATT, CDR2 SNEGSKA (reference sequence). V was pared by 6 bases and J by 4 bases, with 9 bases of the junction left unmatched. The CDR3 sequence is CSALKRGRPDTQYF. DNA of the CDR3: TGCAGTGCCCTGAAGCGGGGGAGACCAGATACGCAGTATTTT.

This clonotype was counted only a few times. The rearrangement uses TRBV18 and TRBJ1-4; TRBD1 aligns across 7 bases. In germline, CDR1 is KGHSH, CDR2 LQKENI. With V trimmed by 3 bases and J by 3 bases, 10 bases remained unmatched. The CDR3 runs 17 residues. CDR3 region: CASSPYFDREPNEKLFF. The CDR3 coding sequence is TGTGCCAGCTCACCCTATTTCGACAGGGAGCCTAATGAAAAACTGTTTTTT.

This chain uses TRBV7-3 with TRBJ2-6, with D maybe TRBD1 (5 bases). Germline-derived CDR1 and CDR2 are SGHTA and FQGTGA. V lost 4 bases, J lost 2 bases, and 12 bases lay in between. This CDR3 comprises 16 residues. CDR3 sequence: CASSSDRYAGANVLTF. CDR3 coding DNA: TGTGCCAGCAGCTCCGACAGATACGCTGGGGCCAACGTCCTGACTTTC.

The chain employs TRBV6-5 and TRBJ2-7; no definite D call. From germline, CDR1 is MNHEY and CDR2 SVGAGI. This CDR3 has 13 amino acids. Trimming shortened V by 6 bases and J by 3 bases, and 12 bases separated the two germline ends. The CDR3 reads CASRYSVSYEQYF. In DNA form, the CDR3 reads TGTGCCAGCAGGTACAGTGTTAGCTACGAGCAGTACTTC.

This clonotype was seen only a few times. The CDR3 reads CASSPEGGGGQPQHF. CDR3 coding DNA: TGCGCCAGCAGCCCCGAGGGCGGGGGCGGTCAGCCCCAGCATTTT. V and J are TRBV5-1 and TRBJ1-5; D might be TRBD1 (6 bases). Per the germline V gene, CDR1 is SGHRS and CDR2 is YFSETQ. Between the trimmed V and J ends, which lost 4 bases and 6 bases, there was a span of 17 bases. There are 15 residues in the CDR3. The full variable domain, with the rest looked up from reference TRBV5-1 and TRBJ1-5, is KAGVTQTPRYLIKTRGQQVTLSCSPISGHRSVSWYQQTPGQGLQFLFEYFSETQRNKGNFPGRFSGRQFSNSRSEMNVSTLELGDSALYLCASSPEGGGGQPQHFGDGTRLSIL.

This clonotype was counted between two and nine times. The chain recombines TRBV19 with TRBJ2-3; 12 bases match TRBD2. The V and J ends lost 5 bases and 2 bases, in that order; junction bases with no gene match: 5. This CDR3 comprises 16 residues. Germline CDR1 and CDR2: LNHDA and SQIVND (reference sequence). The CDR3 DNA reads as TGTGCCAGTAGTTCCGGACTAGCGGGACTCACAGATACGCAGTATTTT. Translation gives CASSSGLAGLTDTQYF.